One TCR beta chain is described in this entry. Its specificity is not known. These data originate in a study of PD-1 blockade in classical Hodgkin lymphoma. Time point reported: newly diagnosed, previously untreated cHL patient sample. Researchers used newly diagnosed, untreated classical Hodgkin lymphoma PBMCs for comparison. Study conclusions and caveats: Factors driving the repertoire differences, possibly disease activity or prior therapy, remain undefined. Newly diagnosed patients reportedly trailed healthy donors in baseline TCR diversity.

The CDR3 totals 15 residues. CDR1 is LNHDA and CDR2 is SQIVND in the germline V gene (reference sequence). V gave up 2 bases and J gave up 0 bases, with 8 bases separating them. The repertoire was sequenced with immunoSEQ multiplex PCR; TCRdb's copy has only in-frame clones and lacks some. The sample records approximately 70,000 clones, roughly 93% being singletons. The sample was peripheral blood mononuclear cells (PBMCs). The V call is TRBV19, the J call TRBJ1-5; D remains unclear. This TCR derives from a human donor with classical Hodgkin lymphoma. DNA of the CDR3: TGTGCCAGTAGTATAATACACCTTAGCAATCAGCCCCAGCATTTT. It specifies CASSIIHLSNQPQHF.